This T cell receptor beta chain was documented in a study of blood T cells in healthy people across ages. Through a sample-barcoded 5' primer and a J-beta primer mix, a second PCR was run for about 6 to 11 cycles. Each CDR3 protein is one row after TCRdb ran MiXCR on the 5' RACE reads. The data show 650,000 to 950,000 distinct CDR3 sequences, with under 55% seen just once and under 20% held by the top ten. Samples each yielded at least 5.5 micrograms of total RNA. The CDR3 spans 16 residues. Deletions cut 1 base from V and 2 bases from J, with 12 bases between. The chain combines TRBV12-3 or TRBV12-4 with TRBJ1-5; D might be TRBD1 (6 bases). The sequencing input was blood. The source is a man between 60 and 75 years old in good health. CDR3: CASSLDLGAGNQPQHF. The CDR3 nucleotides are TGTGCCAGCAGTTTAGATCTGGGGGCCGGCAATCAGCCCCAGCATTTT.